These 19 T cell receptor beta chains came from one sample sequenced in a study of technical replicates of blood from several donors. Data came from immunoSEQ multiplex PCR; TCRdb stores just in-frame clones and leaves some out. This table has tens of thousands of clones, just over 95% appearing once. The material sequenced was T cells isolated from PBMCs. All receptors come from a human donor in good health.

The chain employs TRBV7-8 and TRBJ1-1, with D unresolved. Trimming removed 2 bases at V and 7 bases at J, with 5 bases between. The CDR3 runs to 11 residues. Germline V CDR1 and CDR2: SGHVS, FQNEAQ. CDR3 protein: CASSLRFEAFF. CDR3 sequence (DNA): TGTGCCAGCAGCTTACGGTTTGAAGCTTTCTTT.

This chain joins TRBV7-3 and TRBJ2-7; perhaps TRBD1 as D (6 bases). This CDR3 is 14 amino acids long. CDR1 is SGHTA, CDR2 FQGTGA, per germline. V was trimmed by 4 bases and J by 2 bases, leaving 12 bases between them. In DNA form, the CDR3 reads TGTGCCAGCAGCTCGGACAGTAATCCCTACGAGCAGTACTTC. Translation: CASSSDSNPYEQYF.

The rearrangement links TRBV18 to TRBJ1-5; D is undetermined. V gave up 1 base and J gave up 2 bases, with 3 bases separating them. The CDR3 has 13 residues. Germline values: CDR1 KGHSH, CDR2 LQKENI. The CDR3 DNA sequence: TGTGCCAGCTCACCACGCGGCAATCAGCCCCAGCATTTT. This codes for CASSPRGNQPQHF.

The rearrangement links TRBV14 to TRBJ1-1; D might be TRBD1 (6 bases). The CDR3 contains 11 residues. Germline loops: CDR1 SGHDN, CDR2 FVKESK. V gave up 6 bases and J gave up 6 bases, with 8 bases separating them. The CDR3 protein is CASSEGAEAFF. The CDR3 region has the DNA TGTGCCAGCAGTGAGGGGGCTGAAGCTTTCTTT.

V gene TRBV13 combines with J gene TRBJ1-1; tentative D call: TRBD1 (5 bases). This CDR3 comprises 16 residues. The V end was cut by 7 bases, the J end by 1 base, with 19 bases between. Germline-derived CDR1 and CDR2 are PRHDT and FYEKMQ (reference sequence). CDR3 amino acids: CASTNTRAGSNTEAFF. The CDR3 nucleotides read TGTGCCAGCACGAATACCCGGGCAGGGTCGAACACTGAAGCTTTCTTT.

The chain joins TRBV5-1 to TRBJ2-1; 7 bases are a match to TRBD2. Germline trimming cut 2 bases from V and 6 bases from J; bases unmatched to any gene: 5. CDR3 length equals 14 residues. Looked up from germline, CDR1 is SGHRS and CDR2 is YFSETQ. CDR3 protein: CASSFAGVGNEQFF. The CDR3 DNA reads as TGCGCCAGCAGCTTTGCGGGAGTAGGCAATGAGCAGTTCTTC.

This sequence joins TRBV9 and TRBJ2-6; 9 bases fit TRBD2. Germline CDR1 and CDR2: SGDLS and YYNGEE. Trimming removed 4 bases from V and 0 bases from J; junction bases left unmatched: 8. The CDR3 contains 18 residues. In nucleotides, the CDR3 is TGTGCCAGCAGCAGCCCTAGCGGGACCTACTCTGGGGCCAACGTCCTGACTTTC. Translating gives CASSSPSGTYSGANVLTF.

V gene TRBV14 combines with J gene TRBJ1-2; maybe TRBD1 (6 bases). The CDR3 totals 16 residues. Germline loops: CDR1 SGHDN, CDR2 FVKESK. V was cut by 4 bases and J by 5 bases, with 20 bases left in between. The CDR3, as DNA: TGTGCCAGCAGCCCCACAGGCAGACAGGCACCGTATGGCTACACCTTC. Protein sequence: CASSPTGRQAPYGYTF.

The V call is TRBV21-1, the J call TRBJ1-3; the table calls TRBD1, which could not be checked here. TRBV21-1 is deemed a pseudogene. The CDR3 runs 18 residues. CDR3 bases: TGTGCCAGCAGCAGACATGGAGACAGGGCGTTACTCCGGAACACCATATATTTT. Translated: CASSRHGDRALLRNTIYF.

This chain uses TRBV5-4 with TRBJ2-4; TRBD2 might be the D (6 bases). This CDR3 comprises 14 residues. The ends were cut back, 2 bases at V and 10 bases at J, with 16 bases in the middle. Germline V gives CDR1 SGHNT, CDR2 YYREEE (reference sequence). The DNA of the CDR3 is TGTGCCAGCAGCTTCTCTGGGGTGGCGGGGATTCAGTACTTC. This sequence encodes CASSFSGVAGIQYF.

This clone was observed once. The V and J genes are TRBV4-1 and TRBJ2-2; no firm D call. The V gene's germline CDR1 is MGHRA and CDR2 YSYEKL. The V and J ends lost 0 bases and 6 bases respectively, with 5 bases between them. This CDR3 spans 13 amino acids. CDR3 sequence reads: CASSQERAGELFF. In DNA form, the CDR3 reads TGCGCCAGCAGCCAAGAAAGAGCCGGGGAGCTGTTTTTT.

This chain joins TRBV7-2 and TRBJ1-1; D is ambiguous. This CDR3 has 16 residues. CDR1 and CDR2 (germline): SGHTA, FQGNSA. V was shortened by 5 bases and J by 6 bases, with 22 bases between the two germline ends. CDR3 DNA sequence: TGTGCCAGCAGCCCCACTTGGGAGGTTATAGGTTCTGAAGCTTTCTTT. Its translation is CASSPTWEVIGSEAFF.

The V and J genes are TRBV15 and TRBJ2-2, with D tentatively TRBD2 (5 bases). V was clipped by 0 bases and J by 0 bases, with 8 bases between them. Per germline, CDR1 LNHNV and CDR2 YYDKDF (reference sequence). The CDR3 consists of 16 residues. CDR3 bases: TGTGCCACCAGCAGAGATATCGGGACGAACACCGGGGAGCTGTTTTTT. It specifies CATSRDIGTNTGELFF.

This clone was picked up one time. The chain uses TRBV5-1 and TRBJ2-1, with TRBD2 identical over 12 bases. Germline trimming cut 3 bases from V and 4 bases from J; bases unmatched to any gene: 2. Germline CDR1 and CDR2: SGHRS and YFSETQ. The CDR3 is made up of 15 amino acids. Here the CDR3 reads CASSYLAGGYNEQFF. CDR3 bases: TGCGCCAGCAGCTATCTAGCGGGGGGGTACAATGAGCAGTTCTTC.

This CDR3 is CASSWGGASSYEQYF. The CDR3 DNA sequence: TGTGCCAGCAGCTGGGGGGGGGCGAGCTCCTACGAGCAGTACTTC. The chain is built from TRBV11-3 and TRBJ2-7, with D maybe TRBD2 (7 bases). The CDR3 totals 15 residues. V lost 4 bases to trimming and J lost 0 bases, with 13 bases between them. CDR1 SGHNT and CDR2 YENEEA come from the germline V gene. Supplemented by reference TRBV11-3 and TRBJ2-7, the full variable domain reads EAGVVQSPRYKIIEKKQPVAFWCNPISGHNTLYWYLQNLGQGPELLIRYENEEAVDDSQLPKDRFSAERLKGVDSTLKIQPAELGDSAVYLCASSWGGASSYEQYFGPGTRLTVT.

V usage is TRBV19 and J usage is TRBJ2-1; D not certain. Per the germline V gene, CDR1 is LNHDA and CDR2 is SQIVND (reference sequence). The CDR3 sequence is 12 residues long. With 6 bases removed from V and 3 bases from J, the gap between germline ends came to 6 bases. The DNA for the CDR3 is TGTGCCAGTAGACTGAGCTACAATGAGCAGTTCTTC. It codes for CASRLSYNEQFF.

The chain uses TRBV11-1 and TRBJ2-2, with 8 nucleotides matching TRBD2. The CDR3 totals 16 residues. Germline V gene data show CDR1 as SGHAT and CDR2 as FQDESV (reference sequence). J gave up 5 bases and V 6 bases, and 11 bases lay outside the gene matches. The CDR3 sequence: CASSAVAGGRTGELFF. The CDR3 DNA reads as TGTGCCAGCAGTGCTGTTGCGGGGGGACGGACCGGGGAGCTGTTTTTT.

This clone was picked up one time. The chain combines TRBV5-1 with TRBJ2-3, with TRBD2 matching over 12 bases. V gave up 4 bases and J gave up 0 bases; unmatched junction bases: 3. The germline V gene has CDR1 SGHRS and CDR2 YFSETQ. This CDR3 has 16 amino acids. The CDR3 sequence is CASSPGLAGSTDTQYF. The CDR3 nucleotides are TGCGCCAGCAGCCCGGGACTAGCGGGCAGCACAGATACGCAGTATTTT.

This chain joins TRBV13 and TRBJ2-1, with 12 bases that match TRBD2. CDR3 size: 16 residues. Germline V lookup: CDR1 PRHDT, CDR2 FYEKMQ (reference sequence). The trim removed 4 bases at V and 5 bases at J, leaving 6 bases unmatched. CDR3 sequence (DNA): TGTGCCAGCAGCTCCGGGACTAGCGGGCTAGACAATGAGCAGTTCTTC. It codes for CASSSGTSGLDNEQFF.